Listed below are T cell receptor beta chains from one sample, sequenced in a study of blood T cells in healthy people across ages. TCRdb re-analysed the 5' RACE reads in MiXCR, keeping a single row per CDR3 protein. The sample has about 1.1 million distinct CDR3 sequences; about two fifths are singletons. Sequencing input: blood. The receptors come from a young man in good health. CDR3s include the opening cysteine and the closing phenylalanine or tryptophan. A D gene is named only where the DNA matches it firmly. Expanded clones get a size class; other rows say once, few or many, or leave the size out.

clone_size,v_call,d_call,j_call,cdr3_length,cdr3_nt,cdr3_aa
many,TRBV4-1,.,TRBJ2-1,13,TGCGCCAGCAGCCTCCGACAGTACAATGAGCAGTTCTTC,CASSLRQYNEQFF
.,TRBV28,.,TRBJ1-2,14,TGTGCCAGCAGTTCCCCGGCAGCCAACTATGGCTACACCTTC,CASSSPAANYGYTF
many,TRBV27,TRBD1,TRBJ1-2,13,TGTGCCAGCAGCTTAAGGGACAGCTATGGCTACACCTTC,CASSLRDSYGYTF
.,TRBV20-1,.,TRBJ2-7,14,TGCAGTGCTACCACCGGGACTCTGCCCTACGAGCAGTACTTC,CSATTGTLPYEQYF
many,TRBV29-1,TRBD1,TRBJ2-5,13,TGCAGCGCCGAACAGGGGCCACTAGAGACCCAGTACTTC,CSAEQGPLETQYF
few,TRBV2,.,TRBJ1-5,16,TGTGCCAGCAGTGAAGATCGGCCAGGCTCGGGTCAGCCCCAGCATTTT,CASSEDRPGSGQPQHF
many,TRBV7-2,.,TRBJ2-3,13,TGTGCCAGCAGCTTTACTACGACAGATACGCAGTATTTT,CASSFTTTDTQYF
few,TRBV5-5,.,TRBJ1-1,14,TGTGCCAGCAGCACAAATCCAGGGAGTACTGAAGCTTTCTTT,CASSTNPGSTEAFF
.,TRBV5-1,.,TRBJ2-3,16,TGCGCCAGCAGCTTGAAGGGCTACGGGACCACAGATACGCAGTATTTT,CASSLKGYGTTDTQYF
many,TRBV4-3,.,TRBJ2-7,13,TGCGCCAGCAGCGAATCACGTACCTACGAGCAGTACTTC,CASSESRTYEQYF
.,TRBV20-1,.,TRBJ2-5,15,TGCAGTGCTAGAGATCATAGTCTGGGACCAGAGACCCAGTACTTC,CSARDHSLGPETQYF
few,TRBV20-1,TRBD1,TRBJ1-5,16,TGCAGTGCTGGAGACAGGGTGGAAGGAGGCAATCAGCCCCAGCATTTT,CSAGDRVEGGNQPQHF
.,TRBV27,TRBD1,TRBJ2-5,15,TGTGCCAGCAGTTTATCGGGGACAGGGCGGAATGAGCAGTACTTC,CASSLSGTGRNEQYF
few,TRBV6-6,.,TRBJ2-5,16,TGTGCCAGCAGTTACCTGACGGGGGCGGTTGTGGAGACCCAGTACTTC,CASSYLTGAVVETQYF
.,TRBV6-2/TRBV6-3,.,TRBJ2-3,14,TGTACCAGCAGACCTGGACTGTACCCAGATACGCAGTATTTT,CTSRPGLYPDTQYF
few,TRBV6-5,.,TRBJ1-2,14,TGTGCCAGCAGTCCTAGGACAGAGTTTTATGGCTACACCTTC,CASSPRTEFYGYTF
.,TRBV20-1,TRBD2,TRBJ2-1,15,TGCAGTGCTAGACGGGGGCGGGGGGGTCAGAATGAGCAGTTCTTC,CSARRGRGGQNEQFF
few,TRBV20-1,TRBD1,TRBJ2-3,15,TGCAGTGCTCCTCTTTACAGGGGGCTCGGAGATACGCAGTATTTT,CSAPLYRGLGDTQYF
.,TRBV10-3,TRBD1,TRBJ2-1,14,TGTGCCATCAGGCGACAGGGGGCTTACAATGAGCAGTTCTTC,CAIRRQGAYNEQFF
.,TRBV29-1,.,TRBJ1-1,12,TGCAGCGTTGAAGAAGGAGGGGATAAAGCTTTCTTT,CSVEEGGDKAFF
few,TRBV20-1,TRBD1,TRBJ1-1,15,TGCAGTGCTAGTTCGGCGGGACAGATAAACACTGAAGCTTTCTTT,CSASSAGQINTEAFF
.,TRBV6-1,.,TRBJ1-3,17,TGTGCCAGCAGTGTCCGGACACCTCAGAGCTCTGGAAACACCATATATTTT,CASSVRTPQSSGNTIYF
.,TRBV10-3,.,TRBJ2-3,13,TGTGCCATCAGTGTAAGGGGGTTCGATACGCAGTATTTT,CAISVRGFDTQYF
.,TRBV7-9,.,TRBJ1-2,15,TGTGCCAGCAGCTTAGGGCCAGCCGTTAACTATGGCTACACCTTC,CASSLGPAVNYGYTF
.,TRBV27,TRBD2,TRBJ2-1,14,TGTGCCAGCAGGCCCGGGGGGAACTACAATGAGCAGTTCTTC,CASRPGGNYNEQFF
few,TRBV3-1,.,TRBJ2-3,14,TGTGCCAGCAGCCATGTGGGGGGCACAGATACGCAGTATTTT,CASSHVGGTDTQYF
.,TRBV6-2/TRBV6-3,.,TRBJ2-5,13,TGTGCCAGCAGTGTTGGACAGTCGGAGACCCAGTACTTC,CASSVGQSETQYF
few,TRBV28,TRBD2,TRBJ2-5,15,TGTGCCAGCAGTCATCTAGCGGGGGCTGGAGAGACCCAGTACTTC,CASSHLAGAGETQYF
once,TRBV15,.,TRBJ1-1,13,TGTGCCACCAGCAGCCCCAGGGACACTGAAGCTTTCTTT,CATSSPRDTEAFF
.,TRBV12-3/TRBV12-4,.,TRBJ2-3,14,TGTGCCAGCATCTCCGGACTACGCACAGATACGCAGTATTTT,CASISGLRTDTQYF
.,TRBV7-2,.,TRBJ1-2,14,TGTGCCAGCAGCCCGGGAGGGAGCAGTCATGGCTACACCTTC,CASSPGGSSHGYTF
few,TRBV6-2/TRBV6-3,TRBD1,TRBJ1-2,12,TGTGCCAGCAGAACCACAGGGGGTGGCTACACCTTC,CASRTTGGGYTF
.,TRBV12-3/TRBV12-4,TRBD1,TRBJ1-2,16,TGTGCCAGCAGTTTAGTGGCCTGGGGGACAGAGTATGGCTACACCTTC,CASSLVAWGTEYGYTF
.,TRBV9,.,TRBJ1-2,13,TGTGCCAGCAGCGTAGGTTTAAAGGGTGGCTACACCTTC,CASSVGLKGGYTF
.,TRBV12-3/TRBV12-4,TRBD1,TRBJ2-7,16,TGTGCCAGCAGCCCCGTAGCTAGGACAGGGAACAATGAGCAGTACTTC,CASSPVARTGNNEQYF
few,TRBV6-2/TRBV6-3,.,TRBJ2-3,14,TGTGCCAGCAGTAGAAGCCGCCGCACAGATACGCAGTATTTT,CASSRSRRTDTQYF
.,TRBV20-1,.,TRBJ1-2,11,TGCAGTGCCCCACGCAGCTATGGCTACACCTTC,CSAPRSYGYTF
.,TRBV9,TRBD2,TRBJ2-1,19,TGTGCCAGCAGCGTAGATAGCCTAGCGGGGGGGAGCTCCTACAATGAGCAGTTCTTC,CASSVDSLAGGSSYNEQFF
.,TRBV7-8,TRBD1,TRBJ1-5,14,TGTGCCAGCAGACGTCGACAGGGGAATCAGCCCCAGCATTTT,CASRRRQGNQPQHF
.,TRBV27,.,TRBJ1-5,15,TGTGCCAGCAGTCCGAACGGGGTGGACGCTTGGCCCCAGCATTTT,CASSPNGVDAWPQHF
few,TRBV6-5,.,TRBJ1-1,15,TGTGCCAGCAGTTACTCAAATGTTGGCATCAGTGAAGCTTTCTTT,CASSYSNVGISEAFF
.,TRBV6-5,.,TRBJ2-1,14,TGTGCCAGCAGTAGGGACTTAAGCGGCCATGAGCAGTTCTTC,CASSRDLSGHEQFF
.,TRBV4-1,TRBD2,TRBJ2-1,17,TGCGCCAGCAGCCAAGTCCCACTAGCGGGTGACTACAATGAGCAGTTCTTC,CASSQVPLAGDYNEQFF
.,TRBV4-3,TRBD2,TRBJ2-3,14,TGCGCCAGCAGCCAAGGACGGGGGGGCGTTACGCAGTATTTT,CASSQGRGGVTQYF
.,TRBV4-1,.,TRBJ2-2,18,TGCGCCAGCAGCCAAGAATTTTCCGGGTCCGGGAGCACCGGGGAGCTGTTTTTT,CASSQEFSGSGSTGELFF
few,TRBV2,TRBD1,TRBJ1-2,12,TGTGCCACCCAGACAGGGGTGTATGGCTACACCTTC,CATQTGVYGYTF
.,TRBV5-1,.,TRBJ2-1,16,TGCGCCAGCAGCTTGGCCGAGGCTGGAGAATACAATGAGCAGTTCTTC,CASSLAEAGEYNEQFF
few,TRBV20-1,.,TRBJ1-5,17,TGCAGTGCTAGTGATTTGGACGGAACATATAGCAATCAGCCCCAGCATTTT,CSASDLDGTYSNQPQHF
.,TRBV19,TRBD1,TRBJ1-2,13,TGTGCCAGGAGGGACAGGGGGACGTATGGCTACACCTTC,CARRDRGTYGYTF
few,TRBV5-6,.,TRBJ1-1,15,TGTGCCAGCAGCTTGGCGACCTATTTAAACACTGAAGCTTTCTTT,CASSLATYLNTEAFF
few,TRBV24-1,.,TRBJ2-7,15,TGTGCCACCAGTGATGGGGCAGTTATTAACAATGAGCAGTACTTC,CATSDGAVINNEQYF
.,TRBV27,.,TRBJ1-1,18,TGTGCCAGCAGTTTAGACCAGCGGGGGCACCCCTTGAACACTGAAGCTTTCTTT,CASSLDQRGHPLNTEAFF